This T cell receptor beta chain was recorded in a study of shared clonotypes between healthy human individuals. Study-wide results and limits: On the whole, naive subsets had larger estimated richness than memory subsets had.

This CDR3 contains 13 residues. CDR1 SGHVS and CDR2 FNYEAQ come from the germline V gene. V was trimmed by 1 base and J by 1 base, leaving 5 bases between them. About this clone: Antigen specificity is unknown. Other DNA sequences from this sample encode an identical CDR3 as well.

Recent acute infections and vaccinations were absent in the healthy HIV-negative adult donors. Partitioning of CD4+ cells yielded a CD45RA+ naive subset and a CD45RA-negative memory subset. Deep was the level at which the assay was run. TCRdb keeps only in-frame clones here, not all; method: immunoSEQ multiplex PCR. The data contain over 150,000 clones, 66% of them singletons. This sequence joins TRBV7-6 and TRBJ2-7; D call uncertain. Source material: memory CD4+ T cells sorted from blood. Subset specified: CD45RA-negative fraction. The TCR comes from a man aged 25 to 40 in good health. The CDR3 coding sequence is TGTGCCAGCAGCTTAGGCGAATCCTACGAGCAGTACTTC. Protein product: CASSLGESYEQYF.